These 2 T cell receptor beta chains originate from one sample sequenced in a study of monozygotic twins with inflammatory bowel disease (dated by TCRdb to the late 2010s). Library generation was performed with 5' RACE. The instrument was an Illumina HiSeq 2500. Once TCRdb had reprocessed the reads, it stored one entry per CDR3 protein sequence and supplied no DNA. The data table for this sample lists approximately 400,000 distinct CDR3 sequences. Around 2.4% of the sample belongs to the ten largest clones. Sequences were obtained from blood. The receptors stem from a human donor with ulcerative colitis or Crohn's disease, or a healthy co-twin of an affected twin (not recorded which).

CDR3 protein: CASSQPEQPQHF. V is TRBV5-5 and J is TRBJ1-5. The CDR3 has 12 amino acids. Germline lookup yields CDR1 SGHKS and CDR2 YYEKEE (reference sequence).

The chain has TRBV5-1 and TRBJ1-3; the TCRdb call, TRBD1, lacks DNA for checking. The CDR3 sequence is 15 residues long. Germline V lookup: CDR1 SGHRS, CDR2 YFSETQ. This CDR3 reads CASSLAGPSGNTIYF.